This paragraph covers one TCR beta chain sequence. Its specificity is not known. The data stem from a study of T cell repertoires in cytomegalovirus infection. Study results and limitations: HLA-C-restricted TCR beta clonotypes specific for CMV led the ex vivo response. Identification of carriers of CMV plus the relevant HLA was achieved through cumulative public TCR beta family frequency.

TCRdb called the reads again in MiXCR, with one record for every CDR3 protein. The sample gives some 440,000 distinct CDR3 sequences, about 33% of which show up once; roughly 15% is in the top ten. Sample: PBMCs. The clonotype was recovered from a human donor in good health (CMV status not recorded). Some clones in this sample may be carry-over from other donors' samples.

The CDR3 nucleotides read TGTGCCAGCTCACCACTGACAGGGGGACGCACAGATACGCAGTATTTT. This encodes CASSPLTGGRTDTQYF. The chain carries TRBV18 and TRBJ2-3; TRBD1 matches 9 bases. Trimming removed 1 base from V and 1 base from J; junction bases left unmatched: 3. Germline V gene lookup returns CDR1 KGHSH and CDR2 LQKENI. The CDR3 has 16 amino acids.